The clone carrying this T cell receptor beta chain was observed at least ten times. Its specificity is not known. This specimen comes from a study of T cell repertoires in cytomegalovirus infection. Trimming took 10 bases from V and 3 from J, leaving 18 bases between them. Germline V CDR1 and CDR2: SGHVS, FQNEAQ. The CDR3 is 14 residues long. TCRdb called the reads again in MiXCR, with one record for every CDR3 protein. The sample includes nearly 650,000 distinct CDR3 sequences, 24% of them seen just once. Notes on the study in general: People with CMV and the relevant HLA were identified by cumulative public TCR beta family frequency.

The TCR originated in a human donor in good health (CMV status not recorded). Some clones in this sample may be carry-over from other donors' samples. The rearrangement links TRBV7-8 to TRBJ1-1, with D perhaps TRBD1 (5 bases). Specimen: CD8+ T cells from PBMCs. CDR3 coding DNA: TGTGCCACCGGGGAGCAGGGCTTGGACACTGAAGCTTTCTTT. Amino acid sequence: CATGEQGLDTEAFF.